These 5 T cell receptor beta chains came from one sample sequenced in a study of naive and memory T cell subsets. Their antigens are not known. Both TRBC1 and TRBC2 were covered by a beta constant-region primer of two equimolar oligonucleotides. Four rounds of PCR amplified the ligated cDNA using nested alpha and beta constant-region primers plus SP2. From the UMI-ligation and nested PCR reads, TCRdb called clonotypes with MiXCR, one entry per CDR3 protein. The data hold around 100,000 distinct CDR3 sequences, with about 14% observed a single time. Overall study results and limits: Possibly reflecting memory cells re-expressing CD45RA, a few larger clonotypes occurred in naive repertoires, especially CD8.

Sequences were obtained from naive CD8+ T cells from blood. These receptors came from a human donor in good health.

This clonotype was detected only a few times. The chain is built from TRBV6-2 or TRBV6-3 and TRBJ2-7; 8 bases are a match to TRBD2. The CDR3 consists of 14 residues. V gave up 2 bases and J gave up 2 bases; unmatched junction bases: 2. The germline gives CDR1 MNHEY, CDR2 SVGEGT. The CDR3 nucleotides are TGTGCCAGCAGTTACGGCGGGGGGACCTACGAGCAGTACTTC. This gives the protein CASSYGGGTYEQYF.

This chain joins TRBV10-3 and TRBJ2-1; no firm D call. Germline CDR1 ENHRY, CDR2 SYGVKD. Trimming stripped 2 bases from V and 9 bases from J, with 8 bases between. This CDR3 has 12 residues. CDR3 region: CAISEGSGEQFF. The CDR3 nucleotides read TGTGCCATCAGTGAGGGGTCCGGTGAGCAGTTCTTC.

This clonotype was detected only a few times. CDR3 region: CSVEVSGTASYEQYF. The CDR3 region has the DNA TGCAGCGTTGAAGTTAGCGGGACGGCCTCCTACGAGCAGTACTTC. The J gene is TRBJ2-7, the V gene TRBV29-1, with 8 bases identical to TRBD2. This CDR3 contains 15 residues. Germline CDR1 and CDR2: SQVTM and ANQGSEA. V gave up 1 base and J gave up 0 bases; unmatched junction bases: 5.

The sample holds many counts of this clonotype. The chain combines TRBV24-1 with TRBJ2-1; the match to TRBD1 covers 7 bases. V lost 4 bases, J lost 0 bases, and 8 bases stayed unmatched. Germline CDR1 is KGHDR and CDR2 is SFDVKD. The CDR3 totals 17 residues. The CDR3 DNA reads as TGTGCCACCAGTGACCAGACAGGGCCGAGCTCCTACAATGAGCAGTTCTTC. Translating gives CATSDQTGPSSYNEQFF.

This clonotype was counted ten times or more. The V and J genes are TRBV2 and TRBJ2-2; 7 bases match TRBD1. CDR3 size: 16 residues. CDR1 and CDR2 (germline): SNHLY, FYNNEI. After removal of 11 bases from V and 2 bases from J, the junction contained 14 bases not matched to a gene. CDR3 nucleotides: TGTGCCGGCCAGACAGGGTGGACGGTTAACACCGGGGAGCTGTTTTTT. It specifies CAGQTGWTVNTGELFF.